These T cell receptor beta chains were read from a single sample in a study of beta chain features in type 1 diabetes. Repertoires were generated with immunoSEQ multiplex PCR, while TCRdb's copy carries only in-frame clones and drops some. In the table there are hundreds of thousands of clones, roughly 31% of which are singletons. Sequenced: naive CD4+ T cells from blood. All receptors come from a man between 18 and 29 years old in good health. Each CDR3 is given with its conserved first and last residue. Each record gives: V gene, J gene, clone size, D gene, CDR3 protein, CDR3 DNA. The D gene is left open where the match is weak. Clone size is given for some rows only: seen once, a few or many times, or a class if the clone is expanded.

V gene: TRBV5-1
J gene: TRBJ2-5
clone size: once
D gene: TRBD1
CDR3 protein: CASSTLTGGRETQYF
CDR3 DNA: TGCGCCAGCAGCACCCTTACAGGGGGCAGGGAGACCCAGTACTTC

V gene: TRBV6-6
J gene: TRBJ2-2
clone size: .
D gene: .
CDR3 protein: CAISESTSFTGELFF
CDR3 DNA: TGTGCCATCAGTGAGTCAACTTCTTTCACCGGGGAGCTGTTTTTT

V gene: TRBV28
J gene: TRBJ2-7
clone size: .
D gene: .
CDR3 protein: CASTTRSYSHEQYF
CDR3 DNA: TGTGCCAGCACGACCCGTTCCTACTCCCACGAGCAGTACTTC

V gene: TRBV5-4
J gene: TRBJ1-4
clone size: .
D gene: .
CDR3 protein: CASSLMGGKELFF
CDR3 DNA: TGTGCCAGCAGCCTAATGGGGGGAAAGGAACTGTTTTTT

V gene: TRBV29-1
J gene: TRBJ1-1
clone size: few
D gene: TRBD1
CDR3 protein: CSVENDRGRTEAFF
CDR3 DNA: TGCAGCGTTGAAAACGACAGGGGGCGGACTGAAGCTTTCTTT

V gene: TRBV28
J gene: TRBJ2-7
clone size: few
D gene: .
CDR3 protein: CASSLSLKDPSEGYEQYF
CDR3 DNA: TGTGCCAGCAGTTTATCATTAAAGGACCCATCGGAGGGCTACGAGCAGTACTTC

V gene: TRBV6-1
J gene: TRBJ2-1
clone size: .
D gene: .
CDR3 protein: CASSGRRASYNEQFF
CDR3 DNA: TGTGCCAGCAGTGGGAGGAGGGCTTCCTACAATGAGCAGTTCTTC

V gene: TRBV7-2
J gene: TRBJ2-7
clone size: few
D gene: .
CDR3 protein: CASSSFPTKQYF
CDR3 DNA: TGTGCCAGCAGCTCATTCCCTACGAAGCAGTACTTC

V gene: TRBV5-1
J gene: TRBJ2-1
clone size: .
D gene: .
CDR3 protein: CASSLGLFSNEQFF
CDR3 DNA: TGCGCCAGCAGCTTGGGGCTATTTTCAAATGAGCAGTTCTTC

V gene: TRBV6-1
J gene: TRBJ2-3
clone size: .
D gene: .
CDR3 protein: CASSEALPPDTQYF
CDR3 DNA: TGTGCCAGCAGTGAAGCATTACCCCCAGATACGCAGTATTTT

V gene: TRBV25-1
J gene: TRBJ2-2
clone size: .
D gene: .
CDR3 protein: CASSLGLLTNTGELFF
CDR3 DNA: TGTGCCAGCAGCTTAGGGCTCCTAACGAACACCGGGGAGCTGTTTTTT

V gene: TRBV18
J gene: TRBJ2-5
clone size: .
D gene: .
CDR3 protein: CASSPAETQYF
CDR3 DNA: TGTGCCAGCTCACCAGCTGAGACCCAGTACTTC

V gene: TRBV6-6
J gene: TRBJ1-2
clone size: few
D gene: .
CDR3 protein: CASREGYGYTF
CDR3 DNA: TGTGCCAGCCGAGAGGGCTATGGCTACACCTTC

V gene: TRBV2
J gene: TRBJ2-1
clone size: .
D gene: TRBD1
CDR3 protein: CASTGQGQSYNEQFF
CDR3 DNA: TGTGCCAGCACAGGACAGGGGCAATCCTACAATGAGCAGTTCTTC

V gene: TRBV4-3
J gene: TRBJ2-1
clone size: .
D gene: TRBD2
CDR3 protein: CASSRTSGNGNEQFF
CDR3 DNA: TGCGCCAGCAGCCGGACTAGCGGGAATGGAAATGAGCAGTTCTTC

V gene: TRBV29-1
J gene: TRBJ2-6
clone size: .
D gene: TRBD1
CDR3 protein: CSVDGRGPSGANVLTF
CDR3 DNA: TGCAGCGTTGACGGCAGGGGGCCCTCTGGGGCCAACGTCCTGACTTTC

V gene: TRBV30
J gene: TRBJ2-1
clone size: .
D gene: .
CDR3 protein: CAWSPSAFNEQFF
CDR3 DNA: TGTGCCTGGAGTCCTAGCGCATTCAATGAGCAGTTCTTC

V gene: TRBV5-1
J gene: TRBJ2-7
clone size: .
D gene: .
CDR3 protein: CASSLEPYEQYF
CDR3 DNA: TGCGCCAGCAGCTTGGAACCATACGAGCAGTACTTC

V gene: TRBV5-1
J gene: TRBJ2-2
clone size: .
D gene: .
CDR3 protein: CASMGPMATGELFF
CDR3 DNA: TGCGCCAGCATGGGTCCGATGGCTACCGGGGAGCTGTTTTTT

V gene: TRBV30
J gene: TRBJ1-1
clone size: few
D gene: .
CDR3 protein: CAWSPMNTEAFF
CDR3 DNA: TGTGCCTGGAGTCCTATGAACACTGAAGCTTTCTTT

V gene: TRBV4-1
J gene: TRBJ2-1
clone size: few
D gene: .
CDR3 protein: CASSQGTDANEQFF
CDR3 DNA: TGCGCCAGCAGCCAAGGGACGGATGCCAATGAGCAGTTCTTC

V gene: TRBV15
J gene: TRBJ2-7
clone size: many
D gene: .
CDR3 protein: CATSRQGPYEQYF
CDR3 DNA: TGTGCCACCAGCAGACAGGGGCCCTACGAGCAGTACTTC

V gene: TRBV4-1
J gene: TRBJ2-7
clone size: few
D gene: TRBD2
CDR3 protein: CASSQEPTSGRAGGFEQYF
CDR3 DNA: TGCGCCAGCAGCCAAGAACCAACTAGCGGGAGGGCCGGAGGTTTCGAGCAGTACTTC

V gene: TRBV7-2
J gene: TRBJ2-7
clone size: .
D gene: .
CDR3 protein: CASSLAQGLARYEQYF
CDR3 DNA: TGTGCCAGCAGCTTAGCCCAAGGTCTAGCGAGATACGAGCAGTACTTC

V gene: TRBV7-9
J gene: TRBJ2-1
clone size: .
D gene: TRBD2
CDR3 protein: CASSLATSGTYNEQFF
CDR3 DNA: TGTGCCAGCAGCTTAGCGACTAGCGGAACCTACAATGAGCAGTTCTTC

V gene: TRBV11-2
J gene: TRBJ2-5
clone size: few
D gene: TRBD2
CDR3 protein: CASSKGTSGNQETQYF
CDR3 DNA: TGTGCCAGCAGCAAAGGGACTAGCGGGAACCAAGAGACCCAGTACTTC

V gene: TRBV10-3
J gene: TRBJ1-1
clone size: few
D gene: TRBD1
CDR3 protein: CAISESARTGNTEAFF
CDR3 DNA: TGTGCCATCAGTGAGTCCGCTCGGACAGGGAACACTGAAGCTTTCTTT

V gene: TRBV30
J gene: TRBJ1-1
clone size: few
D gene: .
CDR3 protein: CAWSVKGKGHGAFF
CDR3 DNA: TGTGCCTGGAGTGTAAAGGGCAAGGGACACGGAGCTTTCTTT

V gene: TRBV10-3
J gene: TRBJ2-7
clone size: .
D gene: TRBD1
CDR3 protein: CAISEVGQGYEQYF
CDR3 DNA: TGTGCCATCAGTGAGGTAGGACAGGGGTACGAGCAGTACTTC

V gene: TRBV6-6
J gene: TRBJ2-7
clone size: .
D gene: .
CDR3 protein: CASRGIDYEQYF
CDR3 DNA: TGTGCCAGCAGAGGGATTGACTACGAGCAGTACTTC

V gene: TRBV30
J gene: TRBJ1-4
clone size: few
D gene: TRBD1
CDR3 protein: CACNRDSREKLFF
CDR3 DNA: TGTGCCTGCAACCGGGACAGTCGAGAAAAACTGTTTTTT

V gene: TRBV30
J gene: TRBJ2-1
clone size: .
D gene: .
CDR3 protein: CAWNSGSPAYNEQFF
CDR3 DNA: TGTGCCTGGAATTCGGGCAGTCCAGCCTACAATGAGCAGTTCTTC

V gene: TRBV30
J gene: TRBJ1-3
clone size: few
D gene: TRBD1
CDR3 protein: CAWSYGDSGRNTIYF
CDR3 DNA: TGTGCCTGGAGTTACGGGGACAGCGGTAGAAACACCATATATTTT

V gene: TRBV7-2
J gene: TRBJ2-3
clone size: .
D gene: TRBD2
CDR3 protein: CASSVTSGGSTDTQYF
CDR3 DNA: TGTGCCAGCAGCGTCACTAGCGGGGGAAGCACAGATACGCAGTATTTT

V gene: TRBV5-1
J gene: TRBJ2-1
clone size: .
D gene: .
CDR3 protein: CASSGRGAYNEQFF
CDR3 DNA: TGCGCCAGCAGCGGGAGAGGGGCCTACAATGAGCAGTTCTTC

V gene: TRBV13
J gene: TRBJ2-5
clone size: few
D gene: .
CDR3 protein: CASSLENQETQYF
CDR3 DNA: TGTGCCAGCAGCTTAGAGAACCAAGAGACCCAGTACTTC

V gene: TRBV27
J gene: TRBJ1-1
clone size: few
D gene: .
CDR3 protein: CAWLDTEAFF
CDR3 DNA: TGTGCCTGGTTGGACACTGAAGCTTTCTTT

V gene: TRBV11-1
J gene: TRBJ2-1
clone size: few
D gene: .
CDR3 protein: CASSLDWFGNEQFF
CDR3 DNA: TGTGCCAGCAGCTTAGACTGGTTCGGGAATGAGCAGTTCTTC

V gene: TRBV21-1
J gene: TRBJ2-5
clone size: few
D gene: .
CDR3 protein: CASSKAGVQETQYF
CDR3 DNA: TGTGCCAGCAGCAAAGCAGGGGTCCAAGAGACCCAGTACTTC

V gene: TRBV9
J gene: TRBJ1-1
clone size: .
D gene: TRBD1
CDR3 protein: CASSSAGGTEAFF
CDR3 DNA: TGTGCCAGCAGCTCAGCAGGGGGTACTGAAGCTTTCTTT

V gene: TRBV7-9
J gene: TRBJ2-7
clone size: few
D gene: TRBD1
CDR3 protein: CASSYSGGGPEQYF
CDR3 DNA: TGTGCCAGCAGCTATTCAGGGGGCGGCCCCGAGCAGTACTTC

V gene: TRBV7-2
J gene: TRBJ2-1
clone size: .
D gene: TRBD2
CDR3 protein: CASSAGTSRYNEQFF
CDR3 DNA: TGTGCCAGCAGCGCCGGGACTAGCCGATACAATGAGCAGTTCTTC

V gene: TRBV9
J gene: TRBJ2-5
clone size: few
D gene: .
CDR3 protein: CASSAPRGRGTSQETQYF
CDR3 DNA: TGTGCCAGCAGCGCCCCTCGGGGCAGGGGGACTTCACAAGAGACCCAGTACTTC

V gene: TRBV19
J gene: TRBJ2-3
clone size: few
D gene: TRBD2
CDR3 protein: CASKNQAGGSDTQYF
CDR3 DNA: TGTGCCAGTAAAAACCAAGCGGGAGGATCGGATACGCAGTATTTT

V gene: TRBV11-2
J gene: TRBJ2-1
clone size: .
D gene: TRBD2
CDR3 protein: CASSSVTSGFYNEQFF
CDR3 DNA: TGTGCCAGCAGCTCGGTGACTAGCGGATTCTACAATGAGCAGTTCTTC

V gene: TRBV29-1
J gene: TRBJ2-7
clone size: .
D gene: TRBD2
CDR3 protein: CSVSGLASSEQYF
CDR3 DNA: TGCAGCGTCTCGGGACTAGCGTCGAGTGAGCAGTACTTC

V gene: TRBV15
J gene: TRBJ2-7
clone size: .
D gene: .
CDR3 protein: CATSRDSGVGDEQYF
CDR3 DNA: TGTGCCACCAGCAGAGACTCGGGAGTAGGCGACGAGCAGTACTTC

V gene: TRBV5-4
J gene: TRBJ2-3
clone size: few
D gene: .
CDR3 protein: CASSLRQPSTDTQYF
CDR3 DNA: TGTGCCAGCAGCTTGAGGCAGCCGAGCACAGATACGCAGTATTTT

V gene: TRBV15
J gene: TRBJ2-1
clone size: .
D gene: .
CDR3 protein: CATSIRASYNEQFF
CDR3 DNA: TGTGCCACCAGCATAAGGGCCTCCTACAATGAGCAGTTCTTC

V gene: TRBV2
J gene: TRBJ1-2
clone size: .
D gene: TRBD1
CDR3 protein: CASSAQGSNYGYTF
CDR3 DNA: TGTGCCAGCAGTGCACAGGGGTCGAACTATGGCTACACCTTC

V gene: TRBV7-8
J gene: TRBJ2-5
clone size: .
D gene: .
CDR3 protein: CASSLYHQTQYF
CDR3 DNA: TGTGCCAGCAGCCTATACCACCAGACCCAGTACTTC

V gene: TRBV5-1
J gene: TRBJ2-1
clone size: .
D gene: .
CDR3 protein: CASSTFNRQDNEQFF
CDR3 DNA: TGCGCCAGCAGCACGTTTAATAGACAGGACAATGAGCAGTTCTTC

V gene: TRBV28
J gene: TRBJ2-2
clone size: .
D gene: TRBD1
CDR3 protein: CASGQGNTGELFF
CDR3 DNA: TGTGCCAGCGGACAGGGGAACACCGGGGAGCTGTTTTTT

V gene: TRBV7-2
J gene: TRBJ2-3
clone size: few
D gene: .
CDR3 protein: CASSQDFWVDTQYF
CDR3 DNA: TGTGCCAGCAGCCAGGATTTTTGGGTGGATACGCAGTATTTT

V gene: TRBV4-3
J gene: TRBJ1-4
clone size: .
D gene: TRBD1
CDR3 protein: CASSIGQGGSEKLFF
CDR3 DNA: TGCGCCAGCAGCATCGGACAGGGCGGAAGTGAAAAACTGTTTTTT

V gene: TRBV10-3
J gene: TRBJ2-7
clone size: .
D gene: TRBD1
CDR3 protein: CAISESGQGNEQYF
CDR3 DNA: TGTGCCATCAGTGAGTCTGGACAGGGGAACGAGCAGTACTTC

V gene: TRBV29-1
J gene: TRBJ1-2
clone size: .
D gene: .
CDR3 protein: CSVDAIYGYTF
CDR3 DNA: TGCAGCGTTGATGCCATCTATGGCTACACCTTC

V gene: TRBV10-3
J gene: TRBJ2-5
clone size: .
D gene: .
CDR3 protein: CAISEVGGEETQYF
CDR3 DNA: TGTGCCATCAGTGAAGTGGGGGGCGAAGAGACCCAGTACTTC